This T cell receptor beta chain was sequenced for a study of T cell responses to AZD1222 COVID-19 vaccine. Study at large: Whether given at about 4 or about 12 weeks, second doses were pooled.

Germline V gene lookup returns CDR1 ENHRY and CDR2 SYGVKD. V shed 3 bases and J shed 3 bases, with 12 bases lying between them. The CDR3 is made up of 14 amino acids. The method was immunoSEQ multiplex PCR; TCRdb's version includes in-frame clones alone and lacks a portion of them. Among over 85,000 clones listed, around 89% were seen once. The chain employs TRBV10-3 and TRBJ2-7, with D unclear. The receptor comes from an adult in good health. This specimen was peripheral blood, taken on day 0 of AZD1222 vaccination. CDR3 residues: CAISEDPSSYEQYF. In nucleotides, the CDR3 is TGTGCCATCAGTGAAGACCCGAGTAGCTACGAGCAGTACTTC.